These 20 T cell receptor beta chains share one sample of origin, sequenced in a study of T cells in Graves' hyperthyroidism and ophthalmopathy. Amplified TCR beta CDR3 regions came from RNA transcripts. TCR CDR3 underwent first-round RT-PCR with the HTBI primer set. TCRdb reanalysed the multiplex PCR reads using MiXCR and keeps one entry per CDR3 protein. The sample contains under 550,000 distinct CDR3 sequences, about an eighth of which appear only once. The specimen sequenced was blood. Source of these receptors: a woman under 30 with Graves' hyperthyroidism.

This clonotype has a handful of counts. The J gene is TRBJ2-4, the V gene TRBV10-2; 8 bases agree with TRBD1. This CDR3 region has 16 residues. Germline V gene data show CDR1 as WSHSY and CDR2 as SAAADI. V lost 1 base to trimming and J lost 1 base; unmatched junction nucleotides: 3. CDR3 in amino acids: CASSEYRTGAKNIQYF. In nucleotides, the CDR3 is TGCGCCAGCAGTGAGTACCGGACAGGGGCCAAAAACATTCAGTACTTC.

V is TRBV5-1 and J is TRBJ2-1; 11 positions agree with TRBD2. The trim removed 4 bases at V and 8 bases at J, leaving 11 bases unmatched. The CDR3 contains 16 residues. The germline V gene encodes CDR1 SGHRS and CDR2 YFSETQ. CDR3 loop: CASSPGTSGARDEQFF. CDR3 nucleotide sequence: TGCGCCAGCAGCCCCGGGACTAGCGGAGCGCGGGATGAGCAGTTCTTC.

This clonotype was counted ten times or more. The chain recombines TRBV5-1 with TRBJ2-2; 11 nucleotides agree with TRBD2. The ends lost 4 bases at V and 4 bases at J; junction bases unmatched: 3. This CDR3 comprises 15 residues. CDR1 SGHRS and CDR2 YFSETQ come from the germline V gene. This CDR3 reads CASSLGTSGTGELFF. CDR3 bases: TGCGCCAGCAGCCTCGGGACTAGCGGCACCGGGGAGCTGTTTTTT.

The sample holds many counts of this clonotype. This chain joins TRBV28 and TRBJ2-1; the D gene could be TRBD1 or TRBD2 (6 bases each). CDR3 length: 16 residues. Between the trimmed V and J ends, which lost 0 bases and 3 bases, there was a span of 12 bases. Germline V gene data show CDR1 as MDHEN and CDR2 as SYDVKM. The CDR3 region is CASSLWGGGNYNEQFF. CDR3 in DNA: TGTGCCAGCAGTTTATGGGGGGGCGGGAACTACAATGAGCAGTTCTTC.

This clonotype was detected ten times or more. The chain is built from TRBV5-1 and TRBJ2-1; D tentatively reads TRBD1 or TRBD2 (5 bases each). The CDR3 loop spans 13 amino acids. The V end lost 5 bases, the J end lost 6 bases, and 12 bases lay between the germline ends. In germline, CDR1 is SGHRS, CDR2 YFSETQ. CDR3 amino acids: CASSRDGSNEQFF. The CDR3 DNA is TGCGCCAGCAGTCGGGACGGTTCCAATGAGCAGTTCTTC. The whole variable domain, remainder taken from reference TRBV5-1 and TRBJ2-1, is KAGVTQTPRYLIKTRGQQVTLSCSPISGHRSVSWYQQTPGQGLQFLFEYFSETQRNKGNFPGRFSGRQFSNSRSEMNVSTLELGDSALYLCASSRDGSNEQFFGPGTRLTVL.

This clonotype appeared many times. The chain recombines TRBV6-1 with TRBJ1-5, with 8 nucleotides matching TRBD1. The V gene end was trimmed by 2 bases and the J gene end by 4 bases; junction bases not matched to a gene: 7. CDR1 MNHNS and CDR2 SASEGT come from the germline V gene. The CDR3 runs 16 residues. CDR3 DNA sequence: TGTGCCAGCAGTGAACTTGGGACAGGTTCGAATCAGCCCCAGCATTTT. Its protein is CASSELGTGSNQPQHF.

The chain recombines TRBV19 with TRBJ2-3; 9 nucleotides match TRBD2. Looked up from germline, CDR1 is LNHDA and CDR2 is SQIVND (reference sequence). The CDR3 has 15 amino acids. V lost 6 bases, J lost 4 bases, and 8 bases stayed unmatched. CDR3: CASRDLAGEADTQYF. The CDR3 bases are TGTGCCAGTAGGGATTTAGCGGGAGAGGCAGATACGCAGTATTTT.

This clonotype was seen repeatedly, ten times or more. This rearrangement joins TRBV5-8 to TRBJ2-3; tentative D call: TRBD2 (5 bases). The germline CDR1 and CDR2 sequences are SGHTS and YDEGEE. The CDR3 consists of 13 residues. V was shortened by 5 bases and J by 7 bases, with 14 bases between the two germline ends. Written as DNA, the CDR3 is TGTGCCAGCAGAGTGGTAGCCGGGAATACGCAGTATTTT. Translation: CASRVVAGNTQYF.

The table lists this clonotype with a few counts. The CDR3 reads CASSLSRSGTF. Written as DNA, the CDR3 is TGTGCCAGCAGCTTGAGCCGGAGCGGCACCTTC. The chain joins TRBV5-4 to TRBJ1-2; no clear D. From germline, CDR1 is SGHNT and CDR2 YYREEE (reference sequence). The CDR3 covers 11 residues. V was pared by 1 base and J by 13 bases, with 11 bases between.

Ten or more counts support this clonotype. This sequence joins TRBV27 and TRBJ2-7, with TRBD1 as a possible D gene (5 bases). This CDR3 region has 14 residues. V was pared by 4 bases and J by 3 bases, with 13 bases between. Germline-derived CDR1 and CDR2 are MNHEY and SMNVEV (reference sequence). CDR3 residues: CASSSPPQVYEQYF. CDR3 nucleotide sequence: TGTGCCAGCAGTTCCCCCCCACAGGTCTACGAGCAGTACTTC.

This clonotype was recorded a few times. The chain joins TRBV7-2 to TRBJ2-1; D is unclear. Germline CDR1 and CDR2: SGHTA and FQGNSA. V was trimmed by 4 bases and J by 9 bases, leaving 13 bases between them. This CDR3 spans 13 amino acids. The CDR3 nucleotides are TGTGCCAGCAGCTCCATCCGCGGTCCTGAGCAGTTCTTC. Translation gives CASSSIRGPEQFF.

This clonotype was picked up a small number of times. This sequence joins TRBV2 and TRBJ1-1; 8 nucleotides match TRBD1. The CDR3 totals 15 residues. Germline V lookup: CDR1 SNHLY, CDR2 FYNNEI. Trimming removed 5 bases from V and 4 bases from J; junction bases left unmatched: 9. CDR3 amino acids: CASSRTPGGGTEAFF. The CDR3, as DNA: TGTGCCAGCAGTCGAACCCCAGGGGGCGGCACTGAAGCTTTCTTT.

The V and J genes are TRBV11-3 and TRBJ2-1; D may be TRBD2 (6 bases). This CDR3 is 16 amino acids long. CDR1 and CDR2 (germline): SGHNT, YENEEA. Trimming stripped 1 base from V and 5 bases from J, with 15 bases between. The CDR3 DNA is TGTGCCAGCAGCTTAGTGAGGCTAGCGAGCGACAATGAGCAGTTCTTC. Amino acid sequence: CASSLVRLASDNEQFF.

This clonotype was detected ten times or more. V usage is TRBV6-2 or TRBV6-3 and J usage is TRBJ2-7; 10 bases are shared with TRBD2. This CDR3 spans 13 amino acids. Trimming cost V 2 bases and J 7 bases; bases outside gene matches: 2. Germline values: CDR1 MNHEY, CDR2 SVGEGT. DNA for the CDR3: TGTGCCAGCAGTTACCGACTAGCGGGTGAGCAGTACTTC. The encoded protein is CASSYRLAGEQYF.

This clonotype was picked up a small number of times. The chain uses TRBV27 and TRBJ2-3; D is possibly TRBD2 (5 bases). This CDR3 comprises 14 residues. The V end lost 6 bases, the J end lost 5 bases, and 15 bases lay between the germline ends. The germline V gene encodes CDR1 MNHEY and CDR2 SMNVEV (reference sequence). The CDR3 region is CASSQRLAKDTQYF. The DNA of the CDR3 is TGTGCCAGCAGCCAACGCCTAGCTAAAGATACGCAGTATTTT.

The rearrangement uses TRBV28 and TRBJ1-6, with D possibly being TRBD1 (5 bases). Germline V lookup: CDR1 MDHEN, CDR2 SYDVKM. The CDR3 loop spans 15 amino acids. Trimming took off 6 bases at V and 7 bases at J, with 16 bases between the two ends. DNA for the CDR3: TGTGCCAGCAGGCCCAACAGGAACACCAATTCACCCCTCCACTTT. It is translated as CASRPNRNTNSPLHF.

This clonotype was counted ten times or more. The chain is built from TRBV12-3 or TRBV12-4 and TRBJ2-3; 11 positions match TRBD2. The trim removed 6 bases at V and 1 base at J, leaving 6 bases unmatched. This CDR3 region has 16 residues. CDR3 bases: TGTGCCAGCAGCCGAAGGACTAGCGGGCGCACAGATACGCAGTATTTT. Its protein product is CASSRRTSGRTDTQYF.

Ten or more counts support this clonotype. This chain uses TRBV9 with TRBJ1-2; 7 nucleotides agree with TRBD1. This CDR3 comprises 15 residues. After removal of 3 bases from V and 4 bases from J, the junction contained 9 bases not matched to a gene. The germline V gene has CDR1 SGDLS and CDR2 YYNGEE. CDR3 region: CASSARDSEIYGYTF. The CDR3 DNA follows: TGTGCCAGCAGCGCCCGGGACAGCGAAATCTATGGCTACACCTTC.

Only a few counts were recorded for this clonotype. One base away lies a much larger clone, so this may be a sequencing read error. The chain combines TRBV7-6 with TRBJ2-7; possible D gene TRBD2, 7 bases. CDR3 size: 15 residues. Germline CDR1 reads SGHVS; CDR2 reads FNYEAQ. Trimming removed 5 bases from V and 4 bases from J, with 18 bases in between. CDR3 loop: CASSHSPGGGYEQYF. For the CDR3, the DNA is TGTGCCAGCAGCCATAGCCCGGGGGGCGGATACGAGCAGTACTTC. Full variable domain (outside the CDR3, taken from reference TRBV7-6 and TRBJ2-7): GAGVSQSPRYKVTKRGQDVALRCDPISGHVSLYWYRQALGQGPEFLTYFNYEAQQDKSGLPNDRFSAERPEGSISTLTIQRTEQRDSAMYRCASSHSPGGGYEQYFGPGTRLTVT.

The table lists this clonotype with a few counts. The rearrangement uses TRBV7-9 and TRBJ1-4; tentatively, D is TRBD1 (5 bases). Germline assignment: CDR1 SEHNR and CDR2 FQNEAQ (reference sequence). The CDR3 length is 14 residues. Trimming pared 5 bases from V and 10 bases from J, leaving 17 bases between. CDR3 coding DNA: TGTGCCAGCAGCCGGGACCGCAGTTACGGAAAACTGTTTTTT. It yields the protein CASSRDRSYGKLFF.